The present entry profiles one T cell receptor (beta chain) with its context. The germline V gene encodes CDR1 MNHEY and CDR2 SMNVEV (reference sequence). V lost 3 bases and J 4 bases, leaving 9 bases between the germline ends. This CDR3 is 14 amino acids long. These data originate in a study of blood T cell repertoires in COVID-19. Study background: Collection of acute and convalescent COVID-19 samples took place in the United States, Italy and Spain. Sample material is recorded as cDNA or gDNA derived from T cells, B-cell-depleted T cells, or PBMCs.

Per the study methods: Using reference gene primer amplification, nucleated cell counts were estimated. Some clones are missing from TCRdb's copy, which holds only in-frame ones; the method was immunoSEQ multiplex PCR. V and J calls plus clone size are reproduced from that table; the DNA served to infer D and trimming. The sample consists of 73,000 or so clones, approximately 82% of them appearing once. Sequences were obtained from peripheral blood. The chain couples TRBV27 to TRBJ2-2; D ambiguous. The receptor was isolated from a man in his forties or fifties with active COVID-19. CDR3 nucleotide sequence: TGTGCCAGCAGTTTGTGGGCAGTCACCGGGGAGCTGTTTTTT. Protein: CASSLWAVTGELFF.